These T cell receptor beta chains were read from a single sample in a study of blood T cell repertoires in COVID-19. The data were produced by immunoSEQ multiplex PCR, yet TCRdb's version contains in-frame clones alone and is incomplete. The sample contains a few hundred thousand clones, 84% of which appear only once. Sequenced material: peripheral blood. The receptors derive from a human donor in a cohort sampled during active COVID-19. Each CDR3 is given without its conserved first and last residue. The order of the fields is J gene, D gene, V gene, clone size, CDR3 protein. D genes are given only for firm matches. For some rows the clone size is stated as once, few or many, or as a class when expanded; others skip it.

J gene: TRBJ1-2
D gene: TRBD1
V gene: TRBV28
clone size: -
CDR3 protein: ASTPWGQNYGYT

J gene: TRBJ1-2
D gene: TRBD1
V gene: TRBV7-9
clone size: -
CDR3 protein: ASSLGQGMDGYT

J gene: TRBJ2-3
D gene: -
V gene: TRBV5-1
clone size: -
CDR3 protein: ASSSEGSATDTQY

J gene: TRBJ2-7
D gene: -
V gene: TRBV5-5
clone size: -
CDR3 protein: ASSPTPSGSAYEQY

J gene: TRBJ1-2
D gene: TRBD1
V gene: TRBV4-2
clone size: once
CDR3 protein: ASSQDPPTGKSGYT

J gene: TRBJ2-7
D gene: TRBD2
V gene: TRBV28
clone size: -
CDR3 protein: ASSTQRRGTTWYEQY

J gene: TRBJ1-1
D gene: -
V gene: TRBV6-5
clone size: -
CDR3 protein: ASKLRGAQVAF

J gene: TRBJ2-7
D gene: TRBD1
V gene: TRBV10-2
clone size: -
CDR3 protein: ASRGQSLNYEQY

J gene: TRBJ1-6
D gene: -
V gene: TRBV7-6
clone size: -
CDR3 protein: ASSPSTSSNSPLH

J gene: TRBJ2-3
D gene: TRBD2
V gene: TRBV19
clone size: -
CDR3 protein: ASRAGGTQY

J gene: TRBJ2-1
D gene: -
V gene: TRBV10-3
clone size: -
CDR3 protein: AISESLYEQF

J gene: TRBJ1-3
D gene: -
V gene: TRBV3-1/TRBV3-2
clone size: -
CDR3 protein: ASSGTLHSGNTIY

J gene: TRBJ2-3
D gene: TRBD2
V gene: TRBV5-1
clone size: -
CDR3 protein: ASSLGLAGAIDTQY

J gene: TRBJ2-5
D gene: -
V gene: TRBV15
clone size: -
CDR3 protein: ATSSGETQY

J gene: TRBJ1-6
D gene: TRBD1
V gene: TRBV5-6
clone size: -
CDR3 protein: ASSFRQGFLRSDSPLH

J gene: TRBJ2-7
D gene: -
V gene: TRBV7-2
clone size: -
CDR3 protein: ASSLTTNNYEQY

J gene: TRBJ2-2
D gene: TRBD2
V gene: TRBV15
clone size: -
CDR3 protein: ATSRGVAGGSGELF

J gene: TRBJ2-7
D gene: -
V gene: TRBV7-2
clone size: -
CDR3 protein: ASSLNSAAAPYEQY

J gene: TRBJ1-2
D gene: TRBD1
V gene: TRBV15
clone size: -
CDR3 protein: ATSSDRVGGYT

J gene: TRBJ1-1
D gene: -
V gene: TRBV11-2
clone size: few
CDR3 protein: ASSSGGDTEAF

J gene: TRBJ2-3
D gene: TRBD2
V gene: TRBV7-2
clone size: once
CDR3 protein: ASSLYVAGGPTDTQY

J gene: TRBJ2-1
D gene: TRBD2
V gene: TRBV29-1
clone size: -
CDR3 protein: SVDWGLGYNEQF

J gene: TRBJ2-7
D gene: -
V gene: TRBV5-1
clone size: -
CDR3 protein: ASSPGGAYEQY

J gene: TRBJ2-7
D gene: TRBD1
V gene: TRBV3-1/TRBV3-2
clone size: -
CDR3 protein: ASSQAPGTGVPYEQY

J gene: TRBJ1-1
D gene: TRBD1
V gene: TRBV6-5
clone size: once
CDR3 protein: ASSYDGQGYTEAF

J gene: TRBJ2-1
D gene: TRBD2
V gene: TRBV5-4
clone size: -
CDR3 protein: ASSPSGSRINEQF

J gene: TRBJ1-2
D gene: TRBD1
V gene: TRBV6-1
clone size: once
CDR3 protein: ASSDERQGNYGYT

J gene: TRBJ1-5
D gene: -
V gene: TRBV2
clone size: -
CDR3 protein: ASSEQIRDSTPGQPQH

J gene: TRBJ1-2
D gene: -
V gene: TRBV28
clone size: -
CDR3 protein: ASSLRGTRGYT

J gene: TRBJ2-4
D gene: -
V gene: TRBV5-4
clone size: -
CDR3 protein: ASSLGAASIPNIQY

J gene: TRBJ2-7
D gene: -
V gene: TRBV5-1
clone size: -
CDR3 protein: ASSLIPGAYYEQY

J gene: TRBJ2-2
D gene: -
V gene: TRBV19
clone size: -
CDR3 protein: ASSYPGHNTGELF

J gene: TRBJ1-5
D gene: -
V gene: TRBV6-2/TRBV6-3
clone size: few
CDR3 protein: ASSPQSVQPQH

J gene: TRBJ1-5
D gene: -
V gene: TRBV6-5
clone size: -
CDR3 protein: ASSPLGASNQPQH

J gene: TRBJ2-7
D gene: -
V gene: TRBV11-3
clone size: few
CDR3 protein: ASSFTYNGEQY

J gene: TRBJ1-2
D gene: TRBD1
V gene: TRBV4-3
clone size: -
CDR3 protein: ASSQDLSTGGVYGYT

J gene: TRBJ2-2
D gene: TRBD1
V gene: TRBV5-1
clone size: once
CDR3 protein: ASSTGTGVTGELF